The text below deals with one TCR beta chain. This clonotype was recorded many times. What this receptor recognizes is not known. No qualities accompany the bases; no much larger clone lies one base away. The library was designed around alpha chains, so this beta chain is a stray read whose abundance carries little weight. Based on the germline V gene (reference sequence), the CDR1 and CDR2 sequences are SEHNR and FQNEAQ. Here V drops 6 bases and J drops 4 bases, and the junction holds 9 bases not matched to any gene. The cysteine opens and the phenylalanine closes a CDR3 of 15 amino acids. CDR3 DNA only is kept here, 45 bases in frame from base 1. The sample is drawn from a study of spatial heterogeneity in lung cancer (dated by TCRdb to between 2019 and 2020). At the level of the whole study: Beta-chain transcripts were consistently detected in greater numbers than alpha-chain transcripts, which likely reflects a higher abundance of beta-chain transcripts. In tumor regions, TCR transcript counts showed a strong correlation with a T cell transcriptional module score derived from matched bulk RNA-seq. Both alpha and beta chains were TCR-sequenced in approximately 220 tumor regions, about 64 matched nontumor lung samples and more than 50 PBMC samples obtained at surgery. Nonsynonymous mutation counts, determined by whole-exome sequencing of tumor tissue, were related to TCR repertoire features. In non-small cell lung cancer, the study quantitatively compared TCR alpha and beta repertoires across several tumor regions, matched nontumor lung, and blood. In the raw uncorrected reads, each unique combination of TCR and UMI appeared on average more than ten times.

The sample's time point label, in plain terms: sample taken at primary tumor resection. The donors were 65 to 90 patients from the lung TRACERx cohort who had early-stage, untreated non-small cell lung cancer. For TCR sequencing, whole RNA was extracted from tumor and nontumor lung tissue, or from cryopreserved PBMC samples, and no cell sorting was done. Only patients for whom sufficient RNA was available from at least two tumor regions were selected for TCR sequencing. A lung pathologist reviewed the tumor and adjacent nontumor lung specimens before the specimens were selected. The paper's findings and limits, for the study overall: A correlation was observed between the number of expanded intratumoral alpha and beta TCRs and the tumor nonsynonymous mutation count. Additional single-cell paired TCR alpha and beta sequencing was considered necessary to confirm, at a functional level, the hypothesis that regional TCRs recognize regional mutations. TCR-seq coverage of tumor T cells was estimated to be only roughly 7.3% for alpha chains and more than 11% for beta chains. Counts of ubiquitous and regional expanded TCRs were found to correlate with counts of ubiquitous and regional nonsynonymous mutations, respectively.

Libraries were made using 5' RACE. Instrument used: NextSeq 500. The TCR library protocol attached a unique molecular identifier to each TCR cDNA molecule to allow correction of PCR and sequencing errors. Per the original workflow: Decombinator tools were used for TCR identification, UMI-based error correction and CDR3 extraction. TCRs above a frequency of 2 per 1,000, corresponding to the top 1% of the tumor frequency distribution, were defined as expanded. Expanded tumor TCRs statistically deemed absent (corrected P<0.05) from at least one tumor region were classed as regional, and all other expanded tumor TCRs were classed as ubiquitous. Renyi diversity was computed with the R vegan package after each repertoire had been subsampled 100 times to 5,000 TCRs. CDR3 similarity networks were built from amino acid triplet string-kernel similarity, connecting CDR3s with pairwise similarity above 0.82. TCRdb trimmed the raw reads at Q25, called clones with MiXCR and kept productive beta chains. Each CDR3 protein gets just one entry, which takes the most common genes and DNA from the rows behind it. TCRdb, not the original authors, processed these V and J calls. This sample lists a few thousand distinct CDR3 sequences; roughly 5% were detected once. The ten top clones hold over 20% of the sample.

Sequencing was performed on lung tumor tissue, taken at surgery. The receptor's source is a male donor with early-stage non-small cell lung cancer. Here the chain combines TRBV7-9 and TRBJ1-2, and 9 bases in between align with TRBD1. The sequenced DNA: TGTGCCAGCAGGAGGACAGGGGAGGTCACCTATGGCTACACCTTC. Translated, this gives CASRRTGEVTYGYTF.